The 16 T cell receptor beta chains below all came from one sample that was sequenced in a study of CD8 T cells in Susac syndrome. RNA amounts of 0.5 to 1 ug underwent reverse transcription with random hexamers. One entry per CDR3 protein, called by TCRdb with MiXCR from the immunoSEQ multiplex PCR reads. Of approximately 120,000 distinct CDR3 sequences in the sample, roughly 92% were seen once. The sample taken for sequencing was CD8+ T cells from PBMCs. The receptor source for this set is a human donor in good health.

The chain carries TRBV6-2 or TRBV6-3 and TRBJ1-2; D unclear. Germline CDR1 reads MNHEY; CDR2 reads SVGEGT. Trimming stripped 8 bases from V and 8 bases from J, with 18 bases between. The CDR3 covers 13 residues. Written as DNA, the CDR3 is TGTGCCAGCTTACAGACTGACCGCGAGGGCTACACCTTC. Its translation: CASLQTDREGYTF.

This rearrangement joins TRBV3-1 to TRBJ2-4, with 13 nucleotides matching TRBD2. Germline V lookup: CDR1 LGHDT, CDR2 YNNKEL (reference sequence). The CDR3 spans 19 residues. Germline trimming cut 4 bases from V and 0 bases from J; bases unmatched to any gene: 9. This chain's CDR3 is CASSLRTSGGLEAKNIQYF. CDR3 sequence (DNA): TGTGCCAGCAGCCTCCGGACTAGCGGGGGACTGGAAGCCAAAAACATTCAGTACTTC. The whole variable domain, filled in from reference TRBV3-1 and TRBJ2-4, reads DTAVSQTPKYLVTQMGNDKSIKCEQNLGHDTMYWYKQDSKKFLKIMFSYNNKELIINETVPNRFSPKSPDKAHLNLHINSLELGDSAVYFCASSLRTSGGLEAKNIQYFGAGTRLSVL.

The gene calls are TRBV5-1 and TRBJ2-1; D uncertain. Trimming removed 0 bases from V and 10 bases from J, with 11 bases in between. This CDR3 has 13 residues. Germline V gene sequence: CDR1 SGHRS, CDR2 YFSETQ. The CDR3 DNA sequence: TGCGCCAGCAGCTTGGACCCATCGGGCGAGCAGTTCTTC. It encodes CASSLDPSGEQFF. Full variable domain (missing parts from reference TRBV5-1 and TRBJ2-1): KAGVTQTPRYLIKTRGQQVTLSCSPISGHRSVSWYQQTPGQGLQFLFEYFSETQRNKGNFPGRFSGRQFSNSRSEMNVSTLELGDSALYLCASSLDPSGEQFFGPGTRLTVL.

The V gene is TRBV7-6, the J gene TRBJ2-3, with TRBD2 matching 8 bases. After removal of 2 bases from V and 1 base from J, the junction contained 5 bases not matched to a gene. The CDR3 has 16 amino acids. Germline V CDR1 and CDR2: SGHVS, FNYEAQ. The CDR3 loop is CASSLSAGGRTDTQYF. CDR3 sequence (DNA): TGTGCCAGCAGCTTATCGGCGGGAGGACGCACAGATACGCAGTATTTT.

This chain joins TRBV19 and TRBJ1-1; 7 bases align to TRBD1. The CDR3 has 14 residues. CDR1 LNHDA and CDR2 SQIVND come from the germline V gene (reference sequence). J gave up 1 base and V 4 bases, and 3 bases lay outside the gene matches. The DNA of the CDR3 is TGTGCCAGTAGTACACAGGGGAAGAACACTGAAGCTTTCTTT. Its translation is CASSTQGKNTEAFF.

This rearrangement joins TRBV11-2 to TRBJ2-3; perhaps TRBD2 as D (5 bases). Looked up from germline, CDR1 is SGHAT and CDR2 is FQNNGV. The CDR3 length is 19 residues. Trimming shortened V by 4 bases and J by 2 bases, and 25 bases separated the two germline ends. In DNA form, the CDR3 reads TGTGCCAGCAGCTCCCCCTCCGTAGCGACGGTGGGTGTCACAGATACGCAGTATTTT. This translates into CASSSPSVATVGVTDTQYF. The full variable domain, with the rest looked up from reference TRBV11-2 and TRBJ2-3, is EAGVAQSPRYKIIEKRQSVAFWCNPISGHATLYWYQQILGQGPKLLIQFQNNGVVDDSQLPKDRFSAERLKGVDSTLKIQPAKLEDSAVYLCASSSPSVATVGVTDTQYFGPGTRLTVL.

V gene TRBV3-1 combines with J gene TRBJ1-3; the D gene is possibly TRBD1 (6 bases). The CDR3 runs to 16 residues. The germline V gene encodes CDR1 LGHDT and CDR2 YNNKEL (reference sequence). Trimming took 6 bases from V and 2 from J, leaving 17 bases between them. The CDR3 nucleotides are TGTGCCAGCAGTCCGGGCCCGGGGGCCGCTGGAAACACCATATATTTT. Its protein is CASSPGPGAAGNTIYF.

The chain carries TRBV30 and TRBJ2-5; TRBD1 matches at 8 bases. The germline CDR1 and CDR2 sequences are GTSNPN and SVGIG (reference sequence). The V gene end was trimmed by 0 bases and the J gene end by 6 bases; junction bases not matched to a gene: 6. The length of the CDR3 is 14 residues. The DNA of the CDR3 is TGTGCCTGGAGTGTACAAGCAGGGGGCAAGACCCAGTACTTC. It translates to CAWSVQAGGKTQYF.

The chain employs TRBV12-5 and TRBJ1-2; 8 positions match TRBD1. This CDR3 has 13 amino acids. J lost 7 bases, V lost 5 bases, and 6 bases had no gene match. CDR1 and CDR2 from the germline V gene are LGHNT and FRNRAP. The CDR3 is CASGVQGAGGYTF. The CDR3 nucleotides are TGTGCTAGTGGTGTCCAGGGGGCAGGTGGCTACACCTTC.

The chain employs TRBV20-1 and TRBJ1-6; no firm D call. The CDR3 extends over 14 amino acids. Germline CDR1 reads DFQATT; CDR2 reads SNEGSKA (reference sequence). V lost 6 bases and J lost 7, with 16 bases in between. CDR3 coding DNA: TGCAGTGCCGGTCCGTTTTCCGCAAATTCACCCCTCCACTTT. Translating it yields CSAGPFSANSPLHF.

J is TRBJ1-2 and V is TRBV29-1, with D perhaps matching TRBD1 (5 bases). This CDR3 spans 15 amino acids. From germline, CDR1 is SQVTM and CDR2 ANQGSEA. Deletions cut 7 bases from V and 4 bases from J, with 22 bases between. In DNA, the CDR3 is TGCAGCGCCAATCTCCCGACAGTTAAAGGCTATGGCTACACCTTC. It yields the protein CSANLPTVKGYGYTF.

The chain employs TRBV20-1 and TRBJ1-2, with TRBD1 identical over 10 bases. Germline V gives CDR1 DFQATT, CDR2 SNEGSKA (reference sequence). V shed 1 base and J 4 bases; nucleotides not matched to a gene: 6. The CDR3 loop spans 15 amino acids. The CDR3 DNA reads as TGCAGTGCTAGAGCGGACAGGGGGGACCTCTATGGCTACACCTTC. Translated, it gives CSARADRGDLYGYTF.

The CDR3 DNA reads as TGTGCCAGCAGCTACGACTGGGACTCCTACAATGAGCAGTTCTTC. It translates to CASSYDWDSYNEQFF. The rearrangement joins TRBV5-6 to TRBJ2-1; D not resolved. There are 15 residues in the CDR3. The germline gives CDR1 SGHDT, CDR2 YYEEEE. The V gene lost 3 bases and the J gene lost 0 bases, with 10 bases spanning the gap.

There are a few counts of this clonotype. The chain has TRBV7-2 and TRBJ1-2, with unresolved D. Trimming shortened V by 5 bases and J by 7 bases, and 14 bases separated the two germline ends. The CDR3 length is 13 residues. Germline assignment: CDR1 SGHTA and CDR2 FQGNSA. CDR3 residues: CASSQTVDGGYTF. The CDR3 bases are TGTGCCAGCAGCCAGACGGTTGACGGTGGCTACACCTTC.

This chain links TRBV5-1 with TRBJ2-1, with TRBD1 matching 7 bases. CDR1 is SGHRS and CDR2 is YFSETQ in the germline V gene. Trimming removed 1 base from V and 12 bases from J; junction bases left unmatched: 10. The CDR3 runs 14 residues. The CDR3 spells CASSLTLTGDGQFF. In nucleotides, the CDR3 is TGCGCCAGCAGCTTGACCCTCACAGGGGATGGGCAGTTCTTC.

V usage is TRBV3-1 and J usage is TRBJ1-1; 7 positions match TRBD1. The V gene's germline CDR1 is LGHDT and CDR2 YNNKEL (reference sequence). V trimming: 6 bases; J trimming: 1 base; junction bases outside the gene matches: 2. This CDR3 is built from 13 residues. This CDR3 is CASRDRANTEAFF. CDR3 DNA sequence: TGTGCCAGCAGAGACAGGGCGAACACTGAAGCTTTCTTT. The entire variable domain, with the rest obtained from reference TRBV3-1 and TRBJ1-1, is as follows: DTAVSQTPKYLVTQMGNDKSIKCEQNLGHDTMYWYKQDSKKFLKIMFSYNNKELIINETVPNRFSPKSPDKAHLNLHINSLELGDSAVYFCASRDRANTEAFFGQGTRLTVV.